This TCR beta chain was sequenced during a study of T cell responses to AZD1222 COVID-19 vaccine. Study-level points and caveats: Donor demographics were predominantly white British with a female majority; clonal diversity may be underestimated.

Worth noting for this clone: Antigen: not known.

Generated by immunoSEQ multiplex PCR, the TCRdb table keeps only in-frame clones and is missing some. Found here are some 100,000 clones, roughly 84% of them singletons; the top ten hold approximately 15%. CDR3 length: 13 residues. V was pared by 7 bases and J by 8 bases, with 18 bases between. Germline V gene sequence: CDR1 SGHDT, CDR2 YYEEEE. The TCR was taken from an adult who received the AZD1222 COVID-19 vaccine. Source: peripheral blood, taken 28 days after the second AZD1222 dose. V usage is TRBV5-6 and J usage is TRBJ1-2; D unclear. The CDR3 DNA sequence: TGTGCCAGCTACGTTTCGAGGTCCTGGGGCTACACCTTC. Protein sequence: CASYVSRSWGYTF.